This TCR beta chain was recovered during a study of cytomegalovirus exposure and HLA in healthy donors. The CDR3 loop spans 15 amino acids. V shed 8 bases, J shed 4 bases, and the junction held 11 bases outside the gene matches. Germline V gives CDR1 KGHSH, CDR2 LQKENI. Both 60 Vbeta primers and 13 Jbeta primers went into the PCR. Measured with immunoSEQ multiplex PCR; TCRdb has only the in-frame clones, and not every one. The table shows 95,000 to 100,000 clones, with roughly four fifths occurring only once. Regarding this clone: Its antigen is unidentified.

Study conclusions and caveats: Data from an earlier analysis indicated that most TCR beta V segments were productive either about 87% or about 30% of the time. A later analysis linked a missense DCLRE1C variant to TCR beta V- and J-gene trimming.

The sequenced material came from PBMCs. The TCR originated in a man aged 50 or older in good health and CMV-seronegative. The chain joins TRBV18 to TRBJ1-5, with 7 bases matching TRBD1. Written as DNA, the CDR3 is TGTGCCAGCACTCTCGACAGGGCAGTAAATCAGCCCCAGCATTTT. It encodes CASTLDRAVNQPQHF.